This T cell receptor (beta chain) was identified during a study of beta chain features in type 1 diabetes. As for the study in general: The patients were much like the healthy donors in age, gender and cell yields. Study-wide findings and caveats: For patients and controls alike, PCR might favor shorter templates to the same degree.

Every isolated RNA sample was fully reverse transcribed, so sequencing captured expressed TCRB transcripts. Produced via immunoSEQ multiplex PCR; TCRdb's table is partial and in-frame only. The sample yields about 110,000 clones, approximately 39% seen once. The CDR3 runs 15 residues. In germline, CDR1 is SQVTM, CDR2 ANQGSEA. Trimming cost V 0 bases and J 0 bases; bases outside gene matches: 1. About this clone: Its target is unknown.

V and J are TRBV29-1 and TRBJ2-7; 11 bases match TRBD2. This TCR derives from a woman between 18 and 29 years old in good health. The material sequenced was stem cell memory CD4+ T cells from blood. As DNA, the CDR3 is TGCAGCGTTGAAGAAACTAGCGGGAGCTCCTACGAGCAGTACTTC. Translating gives CSVEETSGSSYEQYF.